The 17 T cell receptor beta chains below come from one sample, sequenced in a study of blood T cell repertoires in COVID-19. The protocol was immunoSEQ multiplex PCR, while the TCRdb copy is restricted to in-frame clones and leaves out a portion. The profile shows about 480,000 clones, about 90% of them singletons. Sample: PBMCs or T cells enriched from blood (not recorded which). Source of these receptors: a woman between 18 and 30 years old with acute COVID-19.

This rearrangement joins TRBV25-1 to TRBJ2-1, with D perhaps TRBD2 (6 bases). Trimming pared 4 bases from V and 6 bases from J, leaving 13 bases between. The CDR3 runs 14 residues. Germline loops: CDR1 MGHDK, CDR2 SYGVNS. CDR3 protein: CASSGAGRFNEQFF. The CDR3 DNA reads as TGTGCCAGCAGTGGGGCAGGGAGGTTCAATGAGCAGTTCTTC.

J is TRBJ2-2 and V is TRBV7-2; perhaps TRBD1 as D (6 bases). This CDR3 is 15 amino acids long. The V end was cut by 3 bases, the J end by 0 bases, with 8 bases between. Germline lookup yields CDR1 SGHTA and CDR2 FQGNSA. This CDR3 is CASSFGTPNTGELFF. In DNA, the CDR3 is TGTGCCAGCAGCTTCGGGACACCGAACACCGGGGAGCTGTTTTTT.

The chain employs TRBV4-3 and TRBJ2-3; 8 bases fit TRBD1. Germline V CDR1 and CDR2: LGHNA, YSLEER. The CDR3 runs 15 residues. Losses at the gene ends were 1 base for V and 3 bases for J; bases not matched to a gene: 3. In nucleotides, the CDR3 is TGCGCCAGCAGCCAAGGACAGGGGCTAACAGATACGCAGTATTTT. Its translation: CASSQGQGLTDTQYF.

The V and J genes are TRBV4-1 and TRBJ2-5; maybe TRBD1 (6 bases). Trimming stripped 1 base from V and 0 bases from J, with 6 bases between. Germline CDR1 MGHRA, CDR2 YSYEKL. The CDR3 has 14 residues. The CDR3 DNA reads as TGCGCCAGCAGCCAAGGGACAGACCAAGAGACCCAGTACTTC. This encodes CASSQGTDQETQYF.

The chain has TRBV18 and TRBJ1-1; possible D gene TRBD1, 6 bases. CDR1 KGHSH and CDR2 LQKENI come from the germline V gene. This CDR3 region has 15 residues. Between the trimmed V and J ends, which lost 1 base and 4 bases, there was a span of 13 bases. The DNA for the CDR3 is TGTGCCAGCTCACCACAACAGGGAGATGGCACTGAAGCTTTCTTT. Translated, it gives CASSPQQGDGTEAFF.

This clone was seen once. The gene calls are TRBV6-1 and TRBJ1-5, with D perhaps TRBD1 (6 bases). The CDR3 extends over 14 amino acids. The V end was cut by 3 bases, the J end by 7 bases, with 13 bases between. Per germline, CDR1 MNHNS and CDR2 SASEGT. CDR3 loop: CASSEEGGTQPQHF. CDR3 sequence (DNA): TGTGCCAGCAGTGAGGAGGGGGGGACCCAGCCCCAGCATTTT.

This clone turned up a few times. The chain joins TRBV7-9 to TRBJ2-3; D uncertain. CDR3 length: 15 residues. The germline CDR1 and CDR2 sequences are SEHNR and FQNEAQ (reference sequence). V lost 2 bases to trimming and J lost 5 bases, with 14 bases between them. CDR3 nucleotides: TGTGCCAGCAGCTTAAGTTCCCTAGTTCAAGATACGCAGTATTTT. Its translation is CASSLSSLVQDTQYF.

This chain links TRBV6-2 or TRBV6-3 with TRBJ1-4, with 7 bases that match TRBD1. The CDR3 totals 16 residues. V gave up 6 bases and J gave up 0 bases; unmatched junction bases: 7. Germline CDR1 reads MNHEY; CDR2 reads SVGEGT. CDR3 bases: TGTGCCAGCAGCTCGCAAGGACAGGCAACTAATGAAAAACTGTTTTTT. It is translated as CASSSQGQATNEKLFF.

The J gene is TRBJ2-5, the V gene TRBV10-3; perhaps TRBD1 as D (6 bases). Germline V gene data show CDR1 as ENHRY and CDR2 as SYGVKD. V lost 2 bases and J lost 2, with 6 bases in between. The CDR3 is 13 residues long. The CDR3 protein is CAISEGQQETQYF. The CDR3 DNA sequence: TGTGCCATCAGTGAGGGACAGCAAGAGACCCAGTACTTC.

Comment on this clone: Other DNA sequences in the sample encode the same CDR3. The rearrangement links TRBV5-4 to TRBJ2-5; 9 nucleotides agree with TRBD1. J was trimmed by 3 bases and V by 1 base; bases with no gene match: 1. This CDR3 has 14 residues. CDR1 is SGHNT, CDR2 YYREEE, per germline (reference sequence). The CDR3: CASSLRQGEETQYF. CDR3 nucleotide sequence: TGTGCCAGCAGCTTGCGACAGGGGGAAGAGACCCAGTACTTC.

V gene TRBV28 combines with J gene TRBJ1-5; TRBD1 matches at 8 bases. In germline, CDR1 is MDHEN, CDR2 SYDVKM. CDR3 size: 15 residues. The V gene end was trimmed by 6 bases and the J gene end by 4 bases; junction bases not matched to a gene: 8. The CDR3 nucleotides are TGTGCCAGCAGCTCGGACAGGGAGTTTAATCAGCCCCAGCATTTT. Its translation is CASSSDREFNQPQHF.

The V call is TRBV7-9, the J call TRBJ2-7, with D possibly TRBD1 on 6 matching bases. Germline CDR1 SEHNR, CDR2 FQNEAQ (reference sequence). There are 13 residues in the CDR3. Trimming left V 8 bases short and J 4 bases short, with 15 bases between. CDR3 residues: CASDPGQGYEQYF. In DNA form, the CDR3 reads TGTGCCAGCGACCCGGGACAAGGTTACGAGCAGTACTTC. The whole variable domain, remainder taken from reference TRBV7-9 and TRBJ2-7, is DTGVSQNPRHKITKRGQNVTFRCDPISEHNRLYWYRQTLGQGPEFLTYFQNEAQLEKSRLLSDRFSAERPKGSFSTLEIQRTEQGDSAMYLCASDPGQGYEQYFGPGTRLTVT.

The chain couples TRBV9 to TRBJ1-5; the D is unclear. V shed 7 bases and J shed 4 bases, with 9 bases lying between them. Germline V gives CDR1 SGDLS, CDR2 YYNGEE. The CDR3 is made up of 12 amino acids. The CDR3 reads CASSRGNQPQHF. CDR3 coding DNA: TGTGCCAGCTCCCGGGGTAATCAGCCCCAGCATTTT.

The gene calls are TRBV7-8 and TRBJ1-5, with TRBD1 identical over 7 bases. Germline CDR1 reads SGHVS; CDR2 reads FQNEAQ. With 5 bases clipped from V and 6 bases from J, the junction kept 4 bases outside the gene matches. CDR3 length equals 13 residues. CDR3 DNA: TGTGCCAGCAGCCCACAGGGGATTCAGCCCCAGCATTTT. It codes for CASSPQGIQPQHF.

This clone occurred a few times. The V call is TRBV15, the J call TRBJ2-7, with TRBD2 matching over 11 bases. Germline CDR1 is LNHNV and CDR2 is YYDKDF (reference sequence). V was clipped by 0 bases and J by 3 bases; unmatched bases: 4. This CDR3 region has 16 residues. The CDR3 DNA reads TGTGCCACCAGCAGAGATCTAGCGGGAGGAATCTACGAGCAGTACTTC. The encoded protein is CATSRDLAGGIYEQYF.

The chain couples TRBV29-1 to TRBJ2-7, with D possibly being TRBD2 (5 bases). Deletions cut 5 bases from V and 3 bases from J, with 20 bases between. From germline, CDR1 is SQVTM and CDR2 ANQGSEA. The CDR3 sequence is 15 residues long. Here the CDR3 DNA reads TGCAGCGTTCCCGGGTATAGCGCAGGTGACTACGAGCAGTACTTC. This gives the protein CSVPGYSAGDYEQYF.

The rearrangement links TRBV6-5 to TRBJ1-2; possibly TRBD1 for D (5 bases). The CDR3 totals 13 residues. Trimming pared 5 bases from V and 2 bases from J, leaving 9 bases between. Germline CDR1 is MNHEY and CDR2 is SVGAGI. In DNA form, the CDR3 reads TGTGCCAGCAGTCCGACAGTCAACTATGGCTACACCTTC. Translated: CASSPTVNYGYTF.